This T cell receptor (beta chain) derives from a study of shared T cell receptors in the human thymus. Only a few counts were recorded for this clone. Libraries were prepared by immunoSEQ multiplex PCR; TCRdb keeps only in-frame clonotypes and omits some of them. The sample includes over 650,000 clones, more than 75% seen only once; the top ten take roughly 0.0094%. In addition, the sample was reused for a study of human thymus T cells.

Specimen: thymocytes. The sequence came from a boy under two years old with a congenital heart defect.

The CDR3 is CASSLDRGSPYEQYF. DNA of the CDR3: TGTGCCAGCTCCCTAGACAGGGGCTCTCCCTACGAGCAGTACTTC. V usage is TRBV18 and J usage is TRBJ2-7, with 8 bases that match TRBD1. CDR3 length: 15 amino acids. With V trimmed by 6 bases and J by 2 bases, 9 bases remained unmatched. Looked up from germline, CDR1 is KGHSH and CDR2 is LQKENI.